This note documents a single TCR beta chain sequence. This record comes from a study of T cells expressing NK-cell markers. About the study: The sequencing cohort of eight donors included seven HCMV-seropositive individuals and one seronegative individual.

The germline V gene has CDR1 DFQATT and CDR2 SNEGSKA (reference sequence). The CDR3 loop spans 17 amino acids. From its re-call of the 5' RACE reads, TCRdb lists each CDR3 protein once, without DNA. The repertoire table contains about 110,000 distinct CDR3 sequences. This clonotype was sampled from a woman aged 18 to 75 in good health. The J gene is TRBJ2-7, the V gene TRBV20-1; the TCRdb call, TRBD1, lacks DNA for checking. The specimen sequenced was blood T cells: a sorted CD56 or NKG2C T cell subset, CD4+ or CD8+ T cells, or bulk PBMC T cells (not recorded which). CDR3 region: CSARGRDRHETFYEQYF.